This T cell receptor beta chain was profiled in a study of regulatory T cells in long-lasting Graves disease. Study in general: Persistent cases were those of Graves' disease that involved over 5 years of antithyroid drugs with positive TSH receptor antibodies. Study-wide findings and caveats: Persistent Graves' patients showed less TCR diversity than newly diagnosed patients showed. The persistent group shared some 2,700 public clonotypes, more than the 950 to 1,000 shared by new patients.

The length of the CDR3 is 13 residues. CDR1 and CDR2 (germline): SGHTA, FQGTGA. The V gene end was trimmed by 5 bases and the J gene end by 5 bases; junction bases not matched to a gene: 5. Sequencing libraries for TCR beta were prepared with iRepertoire HTBI primers and Arm-PCR of CDR3 regions. Authors' data handling: Across samples, 62 TRBV and about 13 TRBJ segments were found. MiXCR, applied by TCRdb to the multiplex PCR reads, yields one record per CDR3 protein. For this entry, the V and J calls and clone size follow TCRdb and not the study's own pipeline. This table holds 700,000 or so distinct CDR3 sequences, about 30% found once. Time point given: persistent/refractory GD, antithyroid drugs over 5 years with positive TRAb. Researchers made the TCR library from RNA that was extracted from PBMCs. Concerning this clonotype itself: Its antigen remains unidentified.

This specimen was peripheral blood mononuclear cells (PBMCs), taken when the disease was refractory, from a patient treated with antithyroid drugs. This sequence originates from a female donor with Graves disease. This sequence joins TRBV7-3 and TRBJ1-1; 7 nucleotides agree with TRBD1. The CDR3 protein is CASSHGRGTEAFF. CDR3 coding DNA: TGTGCCAGCAGCCACGGCAGGGGGACTGAAGCTTTCTTT. Together with reference TRBV7-3 and TRBJ1-1, the CDR3 gives the full variable domain: GAGVSQTPSNKVTEKGKYVELRCDPISGHTALYWYRQSLGQGPEFLIYFQGTGAADDSGLPNDRFFAVRPEGSVSTLKIQRTERGDSAVYLCASSHGRGTEAFFGQGTRLTVV.